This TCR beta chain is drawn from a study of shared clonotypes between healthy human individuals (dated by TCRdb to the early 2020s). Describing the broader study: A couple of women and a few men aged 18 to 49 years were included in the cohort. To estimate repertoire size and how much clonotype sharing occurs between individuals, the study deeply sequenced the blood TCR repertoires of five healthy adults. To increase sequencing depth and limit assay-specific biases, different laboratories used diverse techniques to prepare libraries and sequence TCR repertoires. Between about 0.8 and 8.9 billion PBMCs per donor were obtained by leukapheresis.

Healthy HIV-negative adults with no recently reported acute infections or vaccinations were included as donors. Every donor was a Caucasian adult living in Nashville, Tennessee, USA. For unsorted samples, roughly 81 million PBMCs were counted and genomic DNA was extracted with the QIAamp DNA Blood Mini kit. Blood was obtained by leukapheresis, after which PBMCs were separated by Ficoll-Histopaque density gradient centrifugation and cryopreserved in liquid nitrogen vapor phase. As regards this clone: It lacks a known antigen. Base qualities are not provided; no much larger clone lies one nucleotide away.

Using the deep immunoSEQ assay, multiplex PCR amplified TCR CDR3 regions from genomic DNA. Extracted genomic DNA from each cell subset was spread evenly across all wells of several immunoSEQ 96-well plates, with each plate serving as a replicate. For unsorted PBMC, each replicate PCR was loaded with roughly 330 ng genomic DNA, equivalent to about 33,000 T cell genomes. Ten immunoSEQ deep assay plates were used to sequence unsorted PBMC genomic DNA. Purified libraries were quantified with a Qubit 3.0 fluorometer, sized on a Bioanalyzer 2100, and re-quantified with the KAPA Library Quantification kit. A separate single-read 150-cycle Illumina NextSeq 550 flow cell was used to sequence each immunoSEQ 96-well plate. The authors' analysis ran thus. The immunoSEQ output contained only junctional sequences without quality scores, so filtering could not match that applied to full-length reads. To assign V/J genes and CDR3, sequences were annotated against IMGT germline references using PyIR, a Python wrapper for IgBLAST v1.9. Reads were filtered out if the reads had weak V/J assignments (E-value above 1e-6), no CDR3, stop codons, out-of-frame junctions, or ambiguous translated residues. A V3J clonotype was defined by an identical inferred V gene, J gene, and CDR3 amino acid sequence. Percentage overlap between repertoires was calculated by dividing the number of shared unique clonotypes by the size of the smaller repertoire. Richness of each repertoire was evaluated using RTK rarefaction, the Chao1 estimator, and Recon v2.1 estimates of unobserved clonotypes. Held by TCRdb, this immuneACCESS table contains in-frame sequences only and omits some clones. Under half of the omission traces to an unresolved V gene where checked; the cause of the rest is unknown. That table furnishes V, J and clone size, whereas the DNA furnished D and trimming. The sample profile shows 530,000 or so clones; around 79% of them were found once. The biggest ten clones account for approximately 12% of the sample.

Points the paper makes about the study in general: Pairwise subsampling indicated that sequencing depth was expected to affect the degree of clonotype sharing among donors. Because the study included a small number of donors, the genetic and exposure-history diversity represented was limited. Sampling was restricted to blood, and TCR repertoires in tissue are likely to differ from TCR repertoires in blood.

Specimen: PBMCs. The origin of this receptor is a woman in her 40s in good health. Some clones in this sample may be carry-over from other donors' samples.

The CDR3 region has the sequence CASSYSGESNQPQHF. The DNA sequence is as follows: TGTGCCAGCAGTTACTCCGGGGAGAGCAATCAGCCCCAGCATTTT. The rearrangement joined TRBV6-5 to TRBJ1-5, with the D gene not clear enough to name. The CDR3 runs 15 amino acids, cysteine and phenylalanine included. Solely the CDR3 DNA is kept, with 45 bases framed from the first base. The germline V gene sets CDR1 to MNHEY and CDR2 to SVGAGI. Trimming at the junction amounts to 0 bases on V and 1 base on J, and the germline ends lie 7 bases apart.